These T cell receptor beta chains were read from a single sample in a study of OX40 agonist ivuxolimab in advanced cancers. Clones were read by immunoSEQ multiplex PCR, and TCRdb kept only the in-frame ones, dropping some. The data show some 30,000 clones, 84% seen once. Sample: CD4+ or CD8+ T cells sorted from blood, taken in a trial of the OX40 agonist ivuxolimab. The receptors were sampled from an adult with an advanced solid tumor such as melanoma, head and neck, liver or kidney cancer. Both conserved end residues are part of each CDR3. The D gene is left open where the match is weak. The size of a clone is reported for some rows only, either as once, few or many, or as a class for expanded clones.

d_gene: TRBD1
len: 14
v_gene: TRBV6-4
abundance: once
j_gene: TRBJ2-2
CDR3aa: CASSDGQGAGELFF
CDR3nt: TGTGCCAGCAGTGACGGACAGGGGGCCGGGGAGCTGTTTTTT

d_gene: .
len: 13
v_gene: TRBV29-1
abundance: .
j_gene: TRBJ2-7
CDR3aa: CSVPRTDSYEQYF
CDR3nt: TGCAGCGTCCCCCGGACAGACTCCTACGAGCAGTACTTC

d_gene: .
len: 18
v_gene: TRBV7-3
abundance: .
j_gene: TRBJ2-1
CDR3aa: CASSISSLGREGGYEQFF
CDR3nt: TGTGCCAGCAGCATTAGCTCCCTGGGTAGGGAAGGAGGATATGAGCAGTTCTTC

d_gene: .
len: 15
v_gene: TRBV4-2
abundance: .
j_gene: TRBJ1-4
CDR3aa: CASSPGPDVNEKLFF
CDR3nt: TGTGCCAGCAGCCCGGGGCCAGATGTTAATGAAAAACTGTTTTTT

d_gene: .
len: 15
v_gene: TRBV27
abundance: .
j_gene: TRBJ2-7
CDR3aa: CASSLRRGTAYEQYF
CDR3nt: TGTGCCAGCAGCCTAAGACGAGGGACTGCCTACGAGCAGTACTTC

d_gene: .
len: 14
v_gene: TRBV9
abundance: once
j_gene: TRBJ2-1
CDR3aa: CASSVERGWDEQFF
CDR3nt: TGTGCCAGCAGCGTAGAACGGGGCTGGGATGAGCAGTTCTTC

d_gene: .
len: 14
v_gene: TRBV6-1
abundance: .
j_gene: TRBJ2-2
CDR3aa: CASSGDRDTGELFF
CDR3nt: TGTGCCAGCAGTGGAGACCGAGACACCGGGGAGCTGTTTTTT

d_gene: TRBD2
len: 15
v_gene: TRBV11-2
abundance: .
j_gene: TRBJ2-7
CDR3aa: CASSLASGLSPEQYF
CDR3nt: TGTGCCAGCAGCTTAGCATCGGGACTAAGCCCCGAGCAGTACTTC

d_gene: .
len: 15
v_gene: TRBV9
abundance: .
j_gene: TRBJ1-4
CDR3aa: CASSLLQGPNEKLFF
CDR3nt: TGTGCCAGCAGCCTCCTCCAGGGGCCTAATGAAAAACTGTTTTTT

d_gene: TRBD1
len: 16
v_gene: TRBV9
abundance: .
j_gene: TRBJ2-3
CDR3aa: CASSAGTGGRTDTQYF
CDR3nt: TGTGCCAGCAGCGCCGGGACAGGGGGCCGCACAGATACGCAGTATTTT

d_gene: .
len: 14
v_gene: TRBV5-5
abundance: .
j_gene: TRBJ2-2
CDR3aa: CASSPPNRVGELFF
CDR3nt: TGTGCCAGCAGCCCGCCGAACAGGGTCGGGGAGCTGTTTTTT

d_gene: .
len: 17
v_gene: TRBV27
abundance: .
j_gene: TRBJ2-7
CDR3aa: CASSLASGTPRVDEQYF
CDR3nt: TGTGCCAGCAGTTTAGCGTCCGGGACCCCCCGGGTCGACGAGCAGTACTTC

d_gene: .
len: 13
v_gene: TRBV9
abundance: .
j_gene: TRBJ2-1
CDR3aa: CASSVGAYNEQFF
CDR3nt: TGTGCCAGCAGCGTAGGAGCGTACAATGAGCAGTTCTTC

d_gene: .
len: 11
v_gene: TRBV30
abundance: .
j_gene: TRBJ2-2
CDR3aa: CAWSVPGELFF
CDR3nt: TGTGCCTGGAGTGTACCTGGGGAGCTGTTTTTT

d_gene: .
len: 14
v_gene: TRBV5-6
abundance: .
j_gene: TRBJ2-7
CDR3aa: CASSPTGRDWEQYF
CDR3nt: TGTGCCAGCAGCCCGACAGGGAGGGACTGGGAGCAGTACTTC

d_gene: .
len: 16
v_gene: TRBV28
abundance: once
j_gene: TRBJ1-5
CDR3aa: CASSFYPVGAVQPQHF
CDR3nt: TGTGCCAGCAGCTTTTACCCGGTGGGCGCGGTTCAGCCCCAGCATTTT